This T cell receptor (beta chain) is drawn from a study of Ad26.COV2.S vaccination and SARS-CoV-2 variants. On the study more broadly: Donor was assigned to the Ad26.COV2.S arm of trial COV1001. Doses of Ad26.COV2.S were injected into muscle once or twice, 56 days apart. Study-level findings and limits: Reports say spike-specific CD8+ and CD4+ T cell responses covered substantial breadth after vaccination.

Treatment specified: about 20 received Ad26.COV2.S at low or high dose, single or two shots; about 5 received placebo; per-sample allocation not given. Sampling took place 63 days after the first vaccine or placebo injection. Cohort 1b enrolled adults aged 18-55 years in Boston. V was trimmed by 4 bases and J by 7 bases, leaving 21 bases between them. This CDR3 has 15 residues. Germline CDR1 reads SGHRS; CDR2 reads YFSETQ. Clones were read by immunoSEQ multiplex PCR, and TCRdb kept only the in-frame ones, dropping some. This sample carries around 450,000 clones, 75% to 95% of them seen once, and the ten largest clones take 9% to 15%. As for this clone: Its antigen is unidentified.

Sequenced here: peripheral blood, sampled in a trial of Ad26.COV2.S vaccine versus placebo. The chain uses TRBV5-1 and TRBJ2-7; unclear D gene. The receptor was derived from a person aged 18-60 years who received the Ad26.COV2.S COVID-19 vaccine or a placebo. CDR3 region: CASSPDLTHVLEQYF. The CDR3 DNA sequence: TGCGCCAGCAGCCCTGATTTGACGCATGTCTTGGAGCAGTACTTC.